This T cell receptor (beta chain) emerged from a study of blood T cells in healthy people across ages. Whole-study results and caveats: Higher diversity, along with more naive CD4+ cells, distinguished long-lived donors from aged donors.

With a J-beta primer mix and a sample-barcoded 5' primer, a second PCR ran 7 to 11 cycles. TCRdb fed the 5' RACE reads into MiXCR, producing one record per CDR3 protein. This sample carries about a million distinct CDR3 sequences, around 54% of them seen once, and the ten largest clones take 20% to 25%. A remark on this clonotype: The antigen is unknown.

The CDR3 runs 17 residues. V was pared by 2 bases and J by 0 bases, with 11 bases between. CDR1 and CDR2 (germline): SNHLY, FYNNEI. The sequence derives from an older woman in good health. The rearrangement joins TRBV2 to TRBJ2-6; either TRBD1 or TRBD2 may fit D (5 bases each). The sample consisted of blood. CDR3 loop: CASSERGGSSGANVLTF. CDR3 sequence (DNA): TGTGCCAGCAGTGAAAGGGGTGGGAGCTCTGGGGCCAACGTCCTGACTTTC.